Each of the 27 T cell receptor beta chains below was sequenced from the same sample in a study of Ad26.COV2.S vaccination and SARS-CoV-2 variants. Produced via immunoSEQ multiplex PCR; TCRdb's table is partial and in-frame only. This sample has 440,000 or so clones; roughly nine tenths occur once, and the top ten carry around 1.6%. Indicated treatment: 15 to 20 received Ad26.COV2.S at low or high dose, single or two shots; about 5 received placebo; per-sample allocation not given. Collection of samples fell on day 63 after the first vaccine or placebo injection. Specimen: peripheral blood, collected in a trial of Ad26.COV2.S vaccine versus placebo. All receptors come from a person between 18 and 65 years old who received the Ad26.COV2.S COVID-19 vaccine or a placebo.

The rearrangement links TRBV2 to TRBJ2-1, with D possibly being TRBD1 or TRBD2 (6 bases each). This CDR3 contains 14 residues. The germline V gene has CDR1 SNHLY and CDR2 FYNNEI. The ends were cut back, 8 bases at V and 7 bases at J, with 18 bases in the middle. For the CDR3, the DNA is TGTGCCAGCGGTCGAGGGGGGTTGGGGAATGAGCAGTTCTTC. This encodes CASGRGGLGNEQFF.

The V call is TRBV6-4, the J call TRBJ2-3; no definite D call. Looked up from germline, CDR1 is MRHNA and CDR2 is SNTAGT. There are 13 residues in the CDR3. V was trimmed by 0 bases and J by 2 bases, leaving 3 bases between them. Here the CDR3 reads CASSDSDTDTQYF. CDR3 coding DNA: TGTGCCAGCAGTGACTCGGACACAGATACGCAGTATTTT.

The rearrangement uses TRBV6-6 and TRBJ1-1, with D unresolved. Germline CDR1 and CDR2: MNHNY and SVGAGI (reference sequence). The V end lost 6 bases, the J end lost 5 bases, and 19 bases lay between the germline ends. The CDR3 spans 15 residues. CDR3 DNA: TGTGCCAGCAGGGACCGGACGAAACCTACGACTGAAGCTTTCTTT. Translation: CASRDRTKPTTEAFF.

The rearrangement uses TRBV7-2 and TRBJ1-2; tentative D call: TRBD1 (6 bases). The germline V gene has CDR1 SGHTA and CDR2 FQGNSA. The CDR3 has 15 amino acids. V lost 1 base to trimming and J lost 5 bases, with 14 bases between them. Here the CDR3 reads CASSLGDRTSYGYTF. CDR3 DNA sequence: TGTGCCAGCAGCTTAGGCGACAGGACATCTTATGGCTACACCTTC.

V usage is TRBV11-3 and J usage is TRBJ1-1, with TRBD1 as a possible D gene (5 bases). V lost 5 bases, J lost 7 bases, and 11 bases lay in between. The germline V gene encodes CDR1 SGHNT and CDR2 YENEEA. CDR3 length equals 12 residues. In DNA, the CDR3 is TGTGCCAGCAGCGCTGGGGGGGATGAAGCTTTCTTT. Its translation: CASSAGGDEAFF.

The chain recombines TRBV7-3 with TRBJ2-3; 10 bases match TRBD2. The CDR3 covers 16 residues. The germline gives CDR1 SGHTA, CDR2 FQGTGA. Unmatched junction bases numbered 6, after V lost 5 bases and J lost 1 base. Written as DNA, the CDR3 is TGTGCCAGCAGCGCGACCGGGACTAGCGGCACAGATACGCAGTATTTT. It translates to CASSATGTSGTDTQYF.

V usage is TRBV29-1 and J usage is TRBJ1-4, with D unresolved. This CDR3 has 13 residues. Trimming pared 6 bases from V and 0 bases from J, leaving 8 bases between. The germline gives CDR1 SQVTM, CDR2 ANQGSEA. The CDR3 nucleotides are TGCAGCGTCGCCCGCTCAACTAATGAAAAACTGTTTTTT. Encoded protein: CSVARSTNEKLFF.

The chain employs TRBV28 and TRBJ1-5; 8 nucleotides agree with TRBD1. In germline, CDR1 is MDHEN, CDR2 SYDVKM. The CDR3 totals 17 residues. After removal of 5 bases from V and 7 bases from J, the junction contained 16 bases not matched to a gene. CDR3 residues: CASSPASLDRGRQPQHF. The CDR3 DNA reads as TGTGCCAGCAGTCCCGCTTCCTTAGACAGGGGCCGGCAGCCCCAGCATTTT.

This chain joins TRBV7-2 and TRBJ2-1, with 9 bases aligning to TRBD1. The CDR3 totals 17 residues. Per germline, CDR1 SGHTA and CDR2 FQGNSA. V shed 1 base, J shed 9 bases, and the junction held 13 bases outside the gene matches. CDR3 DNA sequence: TGTGCCAGCAGCTTAGTAAAACTCCGGGACAGGGCTCTTGAGCAGTTCTTC. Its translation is CASSLVKLRDRALEQFF.

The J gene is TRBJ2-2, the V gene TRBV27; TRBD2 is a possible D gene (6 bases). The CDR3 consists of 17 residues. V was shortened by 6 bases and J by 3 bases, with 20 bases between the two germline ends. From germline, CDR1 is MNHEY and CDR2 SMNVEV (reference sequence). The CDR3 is CASSRIAGWDHTGELFF. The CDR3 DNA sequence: TGTGCCAGCAGCCGGATCGCGGGGTGGGATCACACCGGGGAGCTGTTTTTT.

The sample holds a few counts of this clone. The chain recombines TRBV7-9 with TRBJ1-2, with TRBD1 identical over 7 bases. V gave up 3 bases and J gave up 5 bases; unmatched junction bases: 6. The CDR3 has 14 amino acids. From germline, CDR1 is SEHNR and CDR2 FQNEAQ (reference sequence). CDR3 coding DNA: TGTGCCAGCAGCTTGGGGACAGCGAGATATGGCTACACCTTC. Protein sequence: CASSLGTARYGYTF.

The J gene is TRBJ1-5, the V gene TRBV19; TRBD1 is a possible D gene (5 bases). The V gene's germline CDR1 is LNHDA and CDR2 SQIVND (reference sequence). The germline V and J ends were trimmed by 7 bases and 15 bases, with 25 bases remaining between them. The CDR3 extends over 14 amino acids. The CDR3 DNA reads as TGTGCCAGTATTAAGGAGAGGGGATCGGGCCCAGCGCATTTT. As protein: CASIKERGSGPAHF.

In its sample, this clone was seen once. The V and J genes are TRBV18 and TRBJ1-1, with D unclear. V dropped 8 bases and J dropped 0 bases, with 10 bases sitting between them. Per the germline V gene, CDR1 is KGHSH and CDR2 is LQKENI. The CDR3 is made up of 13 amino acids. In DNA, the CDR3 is TGTGCCAGCGGAACCGACGTGAACACTGAAGCTTTCTTT. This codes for CASGTDVNTEAFF.

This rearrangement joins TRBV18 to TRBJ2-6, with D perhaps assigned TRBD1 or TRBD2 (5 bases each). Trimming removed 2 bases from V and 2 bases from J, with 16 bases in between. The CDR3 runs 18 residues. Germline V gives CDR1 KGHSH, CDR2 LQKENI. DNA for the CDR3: TGTGCCAGCTCACCATTCGGGGCAGCCCGTGCTGGGGCCAACGTCCTGACTTTC. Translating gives CASSPFGAARAGANVLTF.

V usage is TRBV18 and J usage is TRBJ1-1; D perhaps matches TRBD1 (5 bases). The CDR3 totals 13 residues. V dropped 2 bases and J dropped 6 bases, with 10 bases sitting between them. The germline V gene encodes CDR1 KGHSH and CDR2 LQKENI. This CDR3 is CASSPSGEAEAFF. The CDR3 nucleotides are TGTGCCAGCTCACCATCGGGGGAGGCTGAAGCTTTCTTT. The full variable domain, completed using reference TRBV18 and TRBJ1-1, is NAGVMQNPRHLVRRRGQEARLRCSPMKGHSHVYWYRQLPEEGLKFMVYLQKENIIDESGMPKERFSAEFPKEGPSILRIQQVVRGDSAAYFCASSPSGEAEAFFGQGTRLTVV.

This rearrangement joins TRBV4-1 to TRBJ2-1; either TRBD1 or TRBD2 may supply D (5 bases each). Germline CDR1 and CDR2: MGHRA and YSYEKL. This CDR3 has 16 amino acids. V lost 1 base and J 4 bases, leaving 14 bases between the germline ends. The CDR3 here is CASSQVLRDPYNEQFF. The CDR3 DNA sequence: TGCGCCAGCAGCCAAGTATTAAGGGACCCTTACAATGAGCAGTTCTTC.

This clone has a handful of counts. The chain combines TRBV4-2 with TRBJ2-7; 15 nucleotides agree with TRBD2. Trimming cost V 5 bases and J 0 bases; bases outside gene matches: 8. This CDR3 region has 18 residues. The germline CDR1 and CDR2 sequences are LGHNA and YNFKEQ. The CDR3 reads CASSSRTSGRALSYEQYF. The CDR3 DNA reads TGTGCCAGCAGCTCCCGGACTAGCGGGAGGGCCCTCTCCTACGAGCAGTACTTC.

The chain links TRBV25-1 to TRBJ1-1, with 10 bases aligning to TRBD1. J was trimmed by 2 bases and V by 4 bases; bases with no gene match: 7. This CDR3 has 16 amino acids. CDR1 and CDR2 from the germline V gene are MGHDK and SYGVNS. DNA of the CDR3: TGTGCCAGCAGTGGCCGGACAGGGGGACTTAACACTGAAGCTTTCTTT. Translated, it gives CASSGRTGGLNTEAFF.

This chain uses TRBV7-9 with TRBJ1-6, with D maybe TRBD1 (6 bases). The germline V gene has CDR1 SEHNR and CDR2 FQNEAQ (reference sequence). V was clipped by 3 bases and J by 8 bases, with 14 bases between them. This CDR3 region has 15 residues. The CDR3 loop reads CASSLRGAGDSPLHF. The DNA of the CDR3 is TGTGCCAGCAGCTTGCGGGGGGCCGGAGATTCACCCCTCCACTTT.

The CDR3 sequence is CASSYLQGLGGELFF. The CDR3, as DNA: TGTGCCAGCAGCTATTTGCAGGGATTGGGCGGGGAGCTGTTTTTT. This rearrangement joins TRBV11-2 to TRBJ2-2; tentative D call: TRBD1 (5 bases). The CDR3 loop spans 15 amino acids. Germline loops: CDR1 SGHAT, CDR2 FQNNGV. V was trimmed by 4 bases and J by 7 bases, leaving 16 bases between them.

Here the CDR3 reads CASSQEWRGPYGYTF. CDR3 in DNA: TGCGCCAGCAGCCAAGAATGGCGGGGGCCCTATGGCTACACCTTC. J is TRBJ1-2 and V is TRBV4-3, with a tentative D call TRBD1 (6 bases). CDR1 and CDR2 (germline): LGHNA, YSLEER. V was pared by 0 bases and J by 4 bases, with 12 bases between. There are 15 residues in the CDR3.

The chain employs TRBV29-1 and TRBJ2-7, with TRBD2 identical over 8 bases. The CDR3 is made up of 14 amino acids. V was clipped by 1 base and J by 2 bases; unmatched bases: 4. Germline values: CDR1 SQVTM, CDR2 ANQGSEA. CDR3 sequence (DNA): TGCAGCGTTGAAGGTACTAGCGGTACCTACGAGCAGTACTTC. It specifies CSVEGTSGTYEQYF.

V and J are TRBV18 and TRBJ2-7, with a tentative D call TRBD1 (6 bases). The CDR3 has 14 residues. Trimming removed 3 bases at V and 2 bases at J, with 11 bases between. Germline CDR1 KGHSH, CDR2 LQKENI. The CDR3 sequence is CASSPSTGAYEQYF. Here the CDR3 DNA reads TGTGCCAGCTCACCCTCGACAGGCGCCTACGAGCAGTACTTC.

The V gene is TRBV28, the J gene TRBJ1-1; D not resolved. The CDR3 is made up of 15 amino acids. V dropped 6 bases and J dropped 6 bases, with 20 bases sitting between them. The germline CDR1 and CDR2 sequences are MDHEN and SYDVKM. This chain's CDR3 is CASRISGPGYAEAFF. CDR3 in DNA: TGTGCCAGCAGAATATCTGGGCCGGGGTACGCTGAAGCTTTCTTT.

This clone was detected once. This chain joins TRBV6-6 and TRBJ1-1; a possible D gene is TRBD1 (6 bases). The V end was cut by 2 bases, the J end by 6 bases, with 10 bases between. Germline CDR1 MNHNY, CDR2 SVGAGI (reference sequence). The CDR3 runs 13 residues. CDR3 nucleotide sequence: TGTGCCAGCAGTTACGGGGGGCAGCCTGAAGCTTTCTTT. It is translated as CASSYGGQPEAFF.

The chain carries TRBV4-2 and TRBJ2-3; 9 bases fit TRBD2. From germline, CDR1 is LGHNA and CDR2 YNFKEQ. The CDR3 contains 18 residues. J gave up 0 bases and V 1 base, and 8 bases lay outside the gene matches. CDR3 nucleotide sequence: TGTGCCAGCAGCCAAGTCTTGGTAGCGGGGGATAGCACAGATACGCAGTATTTT. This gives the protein CASSQVLVAGDSTDTQYF.

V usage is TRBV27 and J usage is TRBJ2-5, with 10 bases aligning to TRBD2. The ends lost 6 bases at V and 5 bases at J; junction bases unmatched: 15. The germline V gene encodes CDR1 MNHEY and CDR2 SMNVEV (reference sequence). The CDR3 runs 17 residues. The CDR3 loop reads CASSSRYLAGAGETQYF. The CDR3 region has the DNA TGTGCCAGCAGCTCCCGATACCTAGCGGGAGCCGGGGAGACCCAGTACTTC.